A selection of T cell receptor beta chains follows, all from one sample in a study of OX40 agonist ivuxolimab in advanced cancers. Assay: immunoSEQ multiplex PCR; the TCRdb copy retains only in-frame clones and omits some. The sample yields approximately 79,000 clones, roughly 85% seen once. This specimen consisted of CD4+ or CD8+ T cells sorted from blood, obtained in a trial of the OX40 agonist ivuxolimab. The receptors were sampled from an adult with an advanced solid tumor such as melanoma, head and neck, liver or kidney cancer. Both conserved end residues are part of each CDR3. D genes are given only for firm matches. The size field is filled for only some rows; it gives once, few, many or a size class.

>TRBJ2-7|TRBD2|TRBV7-2|NA
TGTGCCAGCAGACCACCCGCCCCTAGCGGGAGTAGGTACGAGCAGTACTTC
CASRPPAPSGSRYEQYF
>TRBJ2-7|NA|TRBV20-1|NA
TGCAGTGTCGGGCGCGCCTACGAGCAGTACTTC
CSVGRAYEQYF
>TRBJ1-4|TRBD1|TRBV29-1|NA
TGCAGCGCTGGGACAGGGAGTGAAAAACTGTTTTTT
CSAGTGSEKLFF
>TRBJ1-4|NA|TRBV18|NA
TGTGCCAGCTCCGGGACCTACGGTGAAAAACTGTTTTTT
CASSGTYGEKLFF
>TRBJ2-2|NA|TRBV5-6|NA
TGTGCCAGCAGCTTTATGAGGGGCGGGGTGAACACCGGGGAGCTGTTTTTT
CASSFMRGGVNTGELFF
>TRBJ2-2|NA|TRBV7-9|NA
TGTGCCAGCAGCGGGAGTCGGCTAGGGGACACCGGGGAGCTGTTTTTT
CASSGSRLGDTGELFF
>TRBJ2-5|NA|TRBV5-8|NA
TGTGCCAGCAGCCCTCTGGGCGGGAACGGAGGCGAGACCCAGTACTTC
CASSPLGGNGGETQYF
>TRBJ1-1|NA|TRBV7-8|NA
TGTGCCAGCAGCTTTATAACTGAAGCTTTCTTT
CASSFITEAFF
>TRBJ2-5|NA|TRBV11-3|NA
TGTGCCAGCAGCCTCGGAGGGGGTGAGGAGACCCAGTACTTC
CASSLGGGEETQYF
>TRBJ1-1|NA|TRBV7-3|once
TGTGCCAGCAGCCACATTGAGAGAGGTCGCACTGAAGCTTTCTTT
CASSHIERGRTEAFF
>TRBJ2-2|TRBD1|TRBV13|NA
TGTGCCAGCAGGCCATCCGGGACAGGCCGCGGGGAGCTGTTTTTT
CASRPSGTGRGELFF
>TRBJ2-1|TRBD1|TRBV6-1|few
TGTGCCAGCAATAGACAGGGGAATTCTTACAATGAGCAGTTCTTC
CASNRQGNSYNEQFF
>TRBJ2-7|NA|TRBV11-3|NA
TGTGCCAGCAGCTGGAATTACGTCTCCTACGAGCAGTACTTC
CASSWNYVSYEQYF
>TRBJ1-4|TRBD1|TRBV7-2|NA
TGTGCCAGCAGCTCCCCCGACAGGGGCGGACGTGTGGAAAAACTGTTTTTT
CASSSPDRGGRVEKLFF
>TRBJ2-7|TRBD2|TRBV27|NA
TGTGCCAGCAGTTTTGGCGGGACTAGAAGTGGCCACGAGCAGTACTTC
CASSFGGTRSGHEQYF
>TRBJ2-1|TRBD2|TRBV29-1|NA
TGCAGCGCCGTCGGGACTAGCCTCTCCTACAATGAGCAGTTCTTC
CSAVGTSLSYNEQFF
>TRBJ2-3|TRBD1|TRBV9|few
TGTGCCAGCAGCGGACAGGGTGGAAAGGCAGATACGCAGTATTTT
CASSGQGGKADTQYF
>TRBJ2-1|NA|TRBV11-3|few
TGTGCCAGCAGCTTGCAGGGGACTTTAGTGAATGAGCAGTTCTTC
CASSLQGTLVNEQFF
>TRBJ2-2|NA|TRBV25-1|NA
TGTGCCAGCAGTGAATATACTAGAACCGGGGAGCTGTTTTTT
CASSEYTRTGELFF
>TRBJ1-1|NA|TRBV6-1|NA
TGTGCCAGCGCGCCAGGGCTGAACACTGAAGCTTTCTTT
CASAPGLNTEAFF
>TRBJ2-1|TRBD2|TRBV28|NA
TGTGCCAGCAGTTTCCCTCCGTGGGGCGGGAGGGGAAACAATGAGCAGTTCTTC
CASSFPPWGGRGNNEQFF
>TRBJ1-5|NA|TRBV7-7|NA
TGTGCTAGCAGCCCGAATCTGAATCAGCCCCAGCATTTT
CASSPNLNQPQHF
>TRBJ1-4|TRBD1|TRBV10-1|NA
TGCGCCAAAGCCCGCCAGGGGGCCATTGCAACTAATGAAAAACTGTTTTTT
CAKARQGAIATNEKLFF
>TRBJ1-6|NA|TRBV5-1|NA
TGCGCCAGCAGCTTGGAGGGTGTAGGAGGGTCCTATAATTCACCCCTCCACTTT
CASSLEGVGGSYNSPLHF
>TRBJ1-1|TRBD1|TRBV7-9|NA
TGTGCCAGCAGCTTCAGAGCCGGGACAGGGGGTTCGACTGAAGCTTTCTTT
CASSFRAGTGGSTEAFF
>TRBJ2-5|NA|TRBV10-3|once
TGTGCCATCAGTTCCCGGACAGAAGAGACCCAGTACTTC
CAISSRTEETQYF
>TRBJ1-1|NA|TRBV9|NA
TGTGCCAGCAGCGTAGGGGTTAAGGGGGGTGGGGAAGCTTTCTTT
CASSVGVKGGGEAFF
>TRBJ2-5|NA|TRBV19|NA
TGTGCCAGTAGTTCCCCTGGGGGCCACGAGACCCAGTACTTC
CASSSPGGHETQYF
>TRBJ1-3|NA|TRBV20-1|NA
TGCAGTGGGAGCTCTGGAAACACCATATATTTT
CSGSSGNTIYF
>TRBJ1-4|NA|TRBV30|NA
TGTGCCTGGAGTTTGTCTAGAACTAATGAAAAACTGTTTTTT
CAWSLSRTNEKLFF
>TRBJ2-1|TRBD2|TRBV10-3|NA
TGTGCCATCAGGGGATGGGTAGCGGGGGGTGTAGGTGAGCAGTTCTTC
CAIRGWVAGGVGEQFF
>TRBJ2-2|NA|TRBV7-2|NA
TGTGCCAGCAGCTTAGTGGGTAGCGGCGCCGGGGAGCTGTTTTTT
CASSLVGSGAGELFF
>TRBJ2-1|TRBD2|TRBV9|NA
TGTGCCAGCAGCGTAGGAAGCGGGAGCTACAATGAGCAGTTCTTC
CASSVGSGSYNEQFF
>TRBJ1-2|NA|TRBV18|NA
TGTGCCAGCTCACCACCCGGGACCCAAGCTAACTATGGCTACACCTTC
CASSPPGTQANYGYTF
>TRBJ2-7|TRBD1|TRBV9|NA
TGTGCCAGCAGCGTAGAAGGGACAGTCAGCTACGAGCAGTACTTC
CASSVEGTVSYEQYF
>TRBJ1-2|NA|TRBV11-2|NA
TGTGCCAGCAGCTTAGTTCCAGGGTACAACTATGGCTACACCTTC
CASSLVPGYNYGYTF
>TRBJ1-1|NA|TRBV9|few
TGTGCCAGCAGCCTCCTTGTCGTGGGTTTTAAGAACACTGAAGCTTTCTTT
CASSLLVVGFKNTEAFF
>TRBJ1-2|TRBD1|TRBV7-2|NA
TGTGCCAGCAGCCCCGGGGACAGGGCCTATGGCTACACCTTC
CASSPGDRAYGYTF
>TRBJ1-2|NA|TRBV5-1|few
TGCGCCAGCTCCGATTTCACCTATGGCTACACCTTC
CASSDFTYGYTF
>TRBJ2-7|TRBD1|TRBV7-3|NA
TGTGCCAGCAGCCCGTCCCGGGACAGGACGTCCTACGAGCAGTACTTC
CASSPSRDRTSYEQYF